A selection of T cell receptor beta chains follows, all from one sample in a study of T cell responses to AZD1222 COVID-19 vaccine. Produced via immunoSEQ multiplex PCR; TCRdb's table is partial and in-frame only. The repertoire consists of roughly 99,000 clones, with approximately 93% occurring once and the leading ten covering around 8.3%. This specimen was peripheral blood, taken 28 days after the second AZD1222 dose. All receptors come from an adult who received the AZD1222 COVID-19 vaccine. Each CDR3 is given with its conserved first and last residue. The D gene is left open where the match is weak. Clone sizes are given selectively: once, few, many, or a class where the clone is expanded.

.	14	TRBJ1-1	TRBV7-2	.	CASSLRVGNTEAFF	TGTGCCAGCAGCTTACGGGTGGGGAACACTGAAGCTTTCTTT
.	13	TRBJ1-5	TRBV6-5	once	CASSSGLGWPQHF	TGTGCCAGCAGTTCTGGACTTGGGTGGCCCCAGCATTTT
.	16	TRBJ1-2	TRBV28	.	CASSFPRGGRGYGYTF	TGTGCCAGCAGTTTTCCCCGGGGAGGCCGGGGCTATGGCTACACCTTC
TRBD2	12	TRBJ2-7	TRBV5-4	.	CASSLGGGMQYF	TGTGCCAGCAGCTTGGGCGGGGGGATGCAGTACTTC
.	13	TRBJ1-2	TRBV6-5	.	CASTVKEGTGYTF	TGTGCCAGCACCGTCAAGGAGGGAACTGGCTACACCTTC
TRBD2	18	TRBJ2-1	TRBV19	.	CASKNPLAGGKHYNEQFF	TGTGCCAGTAAAAATCCCTTAGCGGGAGGCAAACACTACAATGAGCAGTTCTTC
.	14	TRBJ1-4	TRBV28	.	CASKIRGRNEKLFF	TGTGCCAGCAAAATCAGGGGTAGGAATGAAAAACTGTTTTTT
.	14	TRBJ1-1	TRBV27	.	CASSGWQGITEAFF	TGTGCCAGCAGTGGTTGGCAGGGGATCACTGAAGCTTTCTTT
TRBD1	16	TRBJ2-7	TRBV18	.	CASSPSTGTGAPEQYF	TGTGCCAGCTCACCCTCGACCGGGACAGGGGCCCCCGAGCAGTACTTC
TRBD1	15	TRBJ1-3	TRBV2	.	CASSEPRGHGNTIYF	TGTGCCAGCAGTGAACCCAGGGGGCATGGAAACACCATATATTTT
TRBD2	16	TRBJ2-1	TRBV24-1	.	CATSGIDSGRINEQFF	TGTGCCACCAGTGGCATAGATAGCGGGAGGATCAATGAGCAGTTCTTC
.	16	TRBJ2-1	TRBV28	.	CASSPASASSNNEQFF	TGTGCCAGCAGCCCAGCTAGCGCCAGCTCGAACAATGAGCAGTTCTTC
.	13	TRBJ2-7	TRBV2	.	CASSGGGGYEQYF	TGTGCCAGCAGTGGCGGGGGCGGCTACGAGCAGTACTTC
.	18	TRBJ1-3	TRBV30	.	CAWSVLRMAGTTGNTIYF	TGTGCCTGGAGTGTACTGAGGATGGCAGGCACGACTGGAAACACCATATATTTT
TRBD2	16	TRBJ2-3	TRBV19	.	CASSVGTSGGSDTQYF	TGTGCCAGTAGTGTTGGGACTAGCGGGGGCTCGGATACGCAGTATTTT
.	16	TRBJ1-2	TRBV9	.	CASSVGQGKANYGYTF	TGTGCCAGCAGCGTAGGGCAGGGGAAGGCTAACTATGGCTACACCTTC
.	15	TRBJ2-7	TRBV28	.	CASSPHGTLFGEQYF	TGTGCCAGCAGTCCCCACGGGACCCTTTTTGGCGAGCAGTACTTC
TRBD1	14	TRBJ1-5	TRBV27	.	CASSPRTGDQPQHF	TGTGCCAGCAGTCCACGGACAGGGGATCAGCCCCAGCATTTT
.	15	TRBJ2-1	TRBV6-4	.	CASSGGSSSYNEQFF	TGTGCCAGCAGTGGGGGCAGTAGCTCCTACAATGAGCAGTTCTTC
.	14	TRBJ2-7	TRBV7-9	.	CASSPQVYGYEQYF	TGTGCCAGCAGCCCACAGGTGTACGGCTACGAGCAGTACTTC
TRBD2	18	TRBJ2-1	TRBV5-6	few	CASSFGATSGYSYNEQFF	TGTGCCAGCAGCTTTGGAGCGACTAGCGGGTATTCCTACAATGAGCAGTTCTTC
.	15	TRBJ2-7	TRBV7-8	.	CASRSRAGSSYEQYF	TGTGCCAGCAGATCTCGAGCGGGTAGCTCCTACGAGCAGTACTTC
.	15	TRBJ2-7	TRBV9	.	CASTYGAGAGYEQYF	TGTGCCAGCACCTATGGGGCAGGCGCCGGCTACGAGCAGTACTTC
.	16	TRBJ1-1	TRBV3-1/TRBV3-2	once	CASSPLGKLMNTEAFF	TGTGCCAGCAGCCCTTTGGGGAAACTTATGAACACTGAAGCTTTCTTT
.	17	TRBJ2-5	TRBV28	.	CASSLALPGHLQETQYF	TGTGCCAGCAGTTTAGCGCTACCGGGACACCTCCAAGAGACCCAGTACTTC
.	15	TRBJ1-5	TRBV19	.	CASSIPGTSNQPQHF	TGTGCCAGTAGTATCCCAGGGACGAGCAATCAGCCCCAGCATTTT
TRBD1	14	TRBJ2-4	TRBV10-2	.	CASRDRGAKNIQYF	TGCGCCAGCAGGGACAGGGGTGCCAAAAACATTCAGTACTTC
TRBD1	18	TRBJ2-2	TRBV24-1	.	CATSSIGSDRANTGELFF	TGTGCCACCAGTTCAATCGGATCGGACAGGGCGAACACCGGGGAGCTGTTTTTT
.	13	TRBJ1-3	TRBV7-8	.	CASSINRENAIYF	TGTGCCAGCAGCATCAACAGGGAAAACGCCATATATTTT
.	13	TRBJ1-1	TRBV27	.	CASSLDLNTEAFF	TGTGCCAGCAGTTTGGATCTGAACACTGAAGCTTTCTTT
TRBD1	16	TRBJ2-1	TRBV5-1	.	CASSLAGDSSYNEQFF	TGCGCCAGCAGCTTGGCCGGGGACAGCTCCTACAATGAGCAGTTCTTC
.	16	TRBJ2-5	TRBV11-2	.	CASSSGRAVIRETQYF	TGTGCCAGCAGCTCGGGTCGGGCGGTAATTCGGGAGACCCAGTACTTC
.	16	TRBJ1-3	TRBV7-2	.	CASRTQGVQSGNTIYF	TGTGCCAGCAGGACACAGGGAGTCCAATCTGGAAACACCATATATTTT
.	14	TRBJ1-3	TRBV30	.	CAWSVLIAGNTIYF	TGTGCCTGGAGTGTACTTATTGCTGGAAACACCATATATTTT
.	13	TRBJ1-2	TRBV28	once	CASIKIGFYGYTF	TGTGCCAGCATTAAAATCGGTTTTTATGGCTACACCTTC
TRBD1	12	TRBJ1-2	TRBV19	.	CASTRDRVGYTF	TGTGCCAGTACCCGGGACAGGGTTGGCTACACCTTC
.	14	TRBJ2-4	TRBV5-4	.	CASSASDLENIQYF	TGTGCCAGCAGCGCATCGGACCTCGAAAACATTCAGTACTTC
.	14	TRBJ2-7	TRBV25-1	.	CASSDTGTLYEQYF	TGTGCCAGCAGTGACACCGGGACTCTCTACGAGCAGTACTTC
.	15	TRBJ1-4	TRBV27	.	CASSPTDLRWEKLFF	TGTGCCAGCAGTCCTACGGACCTCAGATGGGAAAAACTGTTTTTT
TRBD2	15	TRBJ2-7	TRBV7-8	.	CASSPTSAGAGEQYF	TGTGCCAGCAGCCCTACTAGCGCGGGAGCGGGCGAGCAGTACTTC
.	13	TRBJ1-6	TRBV11-2	.	CASSPFSNSPLHF	TGTGCCAGCAGCCCCTTCAGCAATTCACCCCTCCACTTT
.	15	TRBJ1-1	TRBV9	.	CASSVGSAAMGEAFF	TGTGCCAGCAGCGTAGGTTCTGCGGCCATGGGTGAAGCTTTCTTT
.	13	TRBJ2-2	TRBV5-6	.	CASSPRGTGELFF	TGTGCCAGCAGTCCGCGTGGCACCGGGGAGCTGTTTTTT
.	12	TRBJ2-5	TRBV6-5	.	CASRDRKETQYF	TGTGCCAGCAGGGACAGAAAAGAGACCCAGTACTTC
TRBD1	15	TRBJ2-7	TRBV28	.	CASSSTGTGTHEQYF	TGTGCCAGCAGTTCGACCGGGACAGGGACCCACGAGCAGTACTTC
.	15	TRBJ2-2	TRBV11-1	.	CASSPFSQYTGELFF	TGTGCCAGCAGCCCGTTCAGTCAATACACCGGGGAGCTGTTTTTT
.	13	TRBJ1-6	TRBV27	.	CASSTAYNSPLHF	TGTGCCAGCTCGACAGCCTATAATTCACCCCTCCACTTT
.	15	TRBJ1-6	TRBV7-6	.	CASSLVEIPEGPLHF	TGTGCCAGCAGCTTAGTTGAGATCCCCGAGGGGCCCCTCCACTTT
.	14	TRBJ1-2	TRBV29-1	once	CSVDSQGNFYGYTF	TGCAGCGTTGATTCGCAGGGGAATTTCTATGGCTACACCTTC
.	15	TRBJ1-1	TRBV19	.	CASNLGGGLNTEAFF	TGTGCCAGTAATCTAGGTGGGGGGCTTAACACTGAAGCTTTCTTT
TRBD1	15	TRBJ2-1	TRBV7-6	.	CASSGGQGVAGEQFF	TGTGCCAGCAGCGGGGGACAGGGGGTTGCCGGTGAGCAGTTCTTC
TRBD2	16	TRBJ2-7	TRBV18	once	CASSPTSAGAPYEQYF	TGTGCCAGCTCACCTACCTCCGCGGGAGCACCGTACGAGCAGTACTTC
.	14	TRBJ2-3	TRBV30	.	CAWSPTFSTDTQYF	TGTGCCTGGAGCCCGACTTTTAGCACAGATACGCAGTATTTT
.	15	TRBJ1-3	TRBV19	.	CASSTVGGSGNTIYF	TGTGCCAGTAGTACGGTTGGGGGCTCTGGAAACACCATATATTTT
TRBD2	16	TRBJ2-1	TRBV7-3	.	CASSPTGTSGRGEQFF	TGTGCCAGCAGCCCTACCGGGACTAGCGGGAGGGGTGAGCAGTTCTTC
TRBD1	17	TRBJ2-2	TRBV7-3	.	CASSSSKGTGSTGELFF	TGTGCCAGCAGCTCCTCGAAGGGGACAGGGTCCACCGGGGAGCTGTTTTTT
TRBD2	17	TRBJ2-3	TRBV27	.	CASSLLPSGRAPDTQYF	TGTGCCAGCAGTTTACTGCCTAGCGGGAGAGCGCCAGATACGCAGTATTTT
.	15	TRBJ2-3	TRBV18	.	CASSPRSGTTDTQYF	TGTGCCAGCTCACCACGGAGCGGGACAACAGATACGCAGTATTTT
.	14	TRBJ1-4	TRBV10-3	once	CAISRGLANEKLFF	TGTGCCATCTCCCGGGGGCTAGCTAATGAAAAACTGTTTTTT